These 9 T cell receptor beta chains were all obtained from the same sample, sequenced in a study of T-cell reconstitution after alpha-beta-depleted transplantation in children. Unique molecular identifiers were used to barcode this TCRbeta library. A single record per CDR3 protein comes from TCRdb applying MiXCR to the PCR reads. The sample lists under 100,000 distinct CDR3 sequences, around a sixth occurring once. The sequencing used PBMCs, mostly from graft donor cells, collected 180 days after TCRalphabeta/CD19-depleted stem cell transplant. Receptors originate from a male patient between 2 and 15 years old who had a stem cell transplant for acute lymphoblastic leukemia, so the T cells may come from the graft donor.

This clonotype was picked up many times. The V and J genes are TRBV12-3 or TRBV12-4 and TRBJ2-1, with a tentative D call TRBD1 (6 bases). This CDR3 contains 14 residues. V lost 6 bases and J lost 4, with 13 bases in between. CDR3 loop: CASSLDRTYNEQFF. In DNA form, the CDR3 reads TGTGCCAGCAGCCTGGACAGAACGTACAATGAGCAGTTCTTC.

The genes are TRBV6-1 and TRBJ1-2, with a weak D call TRBD1 (6 bases). The V and J ends lost 6 bases and 4 bases respectively, with 6 bases between them. The CDR3 length is 11 residues. Germline CDR1 MNHNS, CDR2 SASEGT. The CDR3 DNA reads TGTGCCAGCAGGACAGGCTATGGCTACACCTTC. Translating gives CASRTGYGYTF.

This clonotype showed up many times. The V call is TRBV29-1, the J call TRBJ1-1; D is unclear. The CDR3 has 11 residues. With 6 bases removed from V and 7 bases from J, the gap between germline ends came to 12 bases. Germline CDR1 reads SQVTM; CDR2 reads ANQGSEA. The CDR3 region is CSVRWAYEAFF. CDR3 bases: TGCAGCGTGAGGTGGGCTTATGAAGCTTTCTTT.

This clonotype has ten or more counts. V is TRBV3-1 and J is TRBJ2-7, with 9 positions matching TRBD1. In germline, CDR1 is LGHDT, CDR2 YNNKEL (reference sequence). After removal of 0 bases from V and 3 bases from J, the junction contained 3 bases not matched to a gene. This CDR3 has 15 amino acids. CDR3 coding DNA: TGTGCCAGCAGCCAAGAATGGGACAGGGACTACGAGCAGTACTTC. Translating it yields CASSQEWDRDYEQYF.

This clonotype was counted a few times. The DNA of the CDR3 is TGTGCCAGCAGCCAAGAGGGACTAGCGCCCAATGAGCAGTTCTTC. This codes for CASSQEGLAPNEQFF. V and J are TRBV4-2 and TRBJ2-1, with TRBD2 matching over 10 bases. V shed 0 bases and J 6 bases; nucleotides not matched to a gene: 2. This CDR3 is 15 amino acids long. Germline V lookup: CDR1 LGHNA, CDR2 YNFKEQ.

This clonotype has only a few counts. The genes are TRBV5-8 and TRBJ1-3; D might be TRBD1 (5 bases). The germline V and J ends were trimmed by 4 bases and 10 bases, with 9 bases remaining between them. The CDR3 totals 11 residues. Germline CDR1 SGHTS, CDR2 YDEGEE. The CDR3 loop is CASSRQGTIYF. DNA for the CDR3: TGTGCCAGCAGCCGCCAGGGTACCATATATTTT.

CDR3 residues: CASSYGALSPLHF. As DNA, the CDR3 is TGTGCCAGCAGTTACGGGGCTCTTTCACCCCTCCACTTT. The chain combines TRBV6-5 with TRBJ1-6; TRBD1 might be the D (5 bases). Germline V gene data show CDR1 as MNHEY and CDR2 as SVGAGI. V was pared by 2 bases and J by 9 bases, with 8 bases between. This CDR3 contains 13 residues.

The chain recombines TRBV4-2 with TRBJ2-3; D call uncertain. Trimming stripped 4 bases from V and 4 bases from J, with 12 bases between. There are 14 residues in the CDR3. Germline V CDR1 and CDR2: LGHNA, YNFKEQ. In nucleotides, the CDR3 is TGTGCCAGCAGCCTCACGACACTTTCAGATACGCAGTATTTT. Amino acid sequence: CASSLTTLSDTQYF.

This clonotype has a handful of counts. The J gene is TRBJ2-7, the V gene TRBV28, with D tentatively TRBD1 (7 bases). The germline V gene encodes CDR1 MDHEN and CDR2 SYDVKM. V shed 6 bases and J shed 0 bases, with 18 bases lying between them. The length of the CDR3 is 16 residues. The CDR3 coding sequence is TGTGCCAGCAGCCGGGGGACCGGGACAGACTCCTACGAGCAGTACTTC. Translation gives CASSRGTGTDSYEQYF. Filled out from reference TRBV28 and TRBJ2-7, the complete variable domain reads DVKVTQSSRYLVKRTGEKVFLECVQDMDHENMFWYRQDPGLGLRLIYFSYDVKMKEKGDIPEGYSVSREKKERFSLILESASTNQTSMYLCASSRGTGTDSYEQYFGPGTRLTVT.